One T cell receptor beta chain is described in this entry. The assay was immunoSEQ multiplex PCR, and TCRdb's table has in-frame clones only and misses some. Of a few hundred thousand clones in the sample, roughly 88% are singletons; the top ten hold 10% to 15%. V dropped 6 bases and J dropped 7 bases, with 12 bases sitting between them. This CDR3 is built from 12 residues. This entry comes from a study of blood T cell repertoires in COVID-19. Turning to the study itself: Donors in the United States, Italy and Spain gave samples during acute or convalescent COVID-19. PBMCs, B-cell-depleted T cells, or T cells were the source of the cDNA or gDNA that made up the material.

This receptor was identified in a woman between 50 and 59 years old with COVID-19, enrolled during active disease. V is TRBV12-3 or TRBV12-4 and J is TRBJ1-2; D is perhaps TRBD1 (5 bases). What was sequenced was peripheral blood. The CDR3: CASRPGGSGYTF. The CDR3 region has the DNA TGTGCCAGCAGGCCGGGGGGGTCTGGCTACACCTTC.